Listed here are 9 T cell receptor beta chains from one sample, sequenced in a study of beta chain features in type 1 diabetes. Sequenced material consisted of expressed TCRB transcripts (all of the isolated RNA was reverse transcribed). Clones were sequenced by immunoSEQ multiplex PCR, and TCRdb holds only the in-frame ones, with some missing. This table has around 290,000 clones, about 7.8% appearing once. The source material was central memory CD4+ T cells from blood. Receptors were obtained from a woman aged 18-29 years in good health.

This clone was recorded a few times. CDR3 protein: CASSPQDRVGGYTF. The CDR3 DNA reads as TGTGCCAGCAGCCCTCAGGACAGGGTGGGTGGCTACACCTTC. The chain employs TRBV4-2 and TRBJ1-2; TRBD1 matches 8 bases. Trimming cost V 4 bases and J 7 bases; bases outside gene matches: 8. The CDR3 consists of 14 residues. The germline gives CDR1 LGHNA, CDR2 YNFKEQ.

In its sample, this clone was seen many times. This chain uses TRBV2 with TRBJ2-7; D ambiguous. Germline CDR1 and CDR2: SNHLY and FYNNEI. V lost 8 bases, J lost 3 bases, and 5 bases lay in between. The CDR3 spans 10 residues. As DNA, the CDR3 is TGTGCCAGCGGGGACTACGAGCAGTACGTC. Protein product: CASGDYEQYV.

The chain combines TRBV9 with TRBJ2-5; D unclear. From germline, CDR1 is SGDLS and CDR2 YYNGEE. The V gene lost 2 bases and the J gene lost 7 bases, with 15 bases spanning the gap. The CDR3 has 14 residues. CDR3 amino acids: CASSVDTDAGTQYF. The CDR3 DNA is TGTGCCAGCAGCGTTGACACGGACGCAGGGACCCAGTACTTC.

The chain uses TRBV7-3 and TRBJ2-4; D is uncertain. The V gene lost 6 bases and the J gene lost 0 bases, with 21 bases spanning the gap. CDR1 and CDR2 from the germline V gene are SGHTA and FQGTGA. CDR3 size: 18 residues. In DNA, the CDR3 is TGTGCCAGCAGTCCGGGCCGTGATCCCTTATTAGCCAAAAACATTCAGTACTTC. It encodes CASSPGRDPLLAKNIQYF.

This clone was counted only a few times. As DNA, the CDR3 is TGTGCCAGGAGGGACAGGGGGACCGGGGAGCTGTTTTTT. This translates into CARRDRGTGELFF. The chain has TRBV7-9 and TRBJ2-2; TRBD1 matches 11 bases. J lost 5 bases, V lost 9 bases, and 2 bases had no gene match. The CDR3 totals 13 residues. CDR1 and CDR2 (germline): SEHNR, FQNEAQ (reference sequence).

This clone has more than one count but fewer than ten. This chain uses TRBV6-5 with TRBJ1-5; no clear D gene. The CDR3 is made up of 14 amino acids. Germline V CDR1 and CDR2: MNHEY, SVGAGI. V gave up 8 bases and J gave up 0 bases, with 11 bases separating them. CDR3 region: CASVQWDSNQPQHF. The CDR3 DNA follows: TGTGCCAGCGTCCAATGGGATAGCAATCAGCCCCAGCATTTT.

CDR3 sequence (DNA): TGTGCCAGCAGTCCATGGGTGGAGAAAGGGGTGACCCAGTACTTC. As protein: CASSPWVEKGVTQYF. This rearrangement joins TRBV7-2 to TRBJ2-5; weak D call: TRBD1 (5 bases). Per germline, CDR1 SGHTA and CDR2 FQGNSA. There are 15 residues in the CDR3. Trimming pared 6 bases from V and 7 bases from J, leaving 21 bases between.

This clone was picked up a small number of times. The chain employs TRBV5-1 and TRBJ2-6; D call uncertain. The CDR3 consists of 15 residues. Germline V gives CDR1 SGHRS, CDR2 YFSETQ. Trimming shortened V by 0 bases and J by 3 bases, and 7 bases separated the two germline ends. The CDR3 DNA reads as TGCGCCAGCAGCTTGGGGGAAAGTGGGGCCAACGTCCTGACTTTC. Residues: CASSLGESGANVLTF.

The CDR3, as DNA: TGTGCCAGTAGGCAAAGCCGAGGGGGGGCTGGCGAAGCTTTCTTT. Protein: CASRQSRGGAGEAFF. V and J are TRBV19 and TRBJ1-1, with D perhaps TRBD1 (6 bases). The germline V and J ends were trimmed by 6 bases and 8 bases, with 22 bases remaining between them. CDR1 is LNHDA, CDR2 SQIVND, per germline (reference sequence). The CDR3 length is 15 residues.